The rows below give T cell receptor beta chains drawn from one sample of a study of T cells in localized non-small cell lung cancer. Using immunoSEQ multiplex PCR, the repertoire was profiled, and TCRdb retains in-frame clones only, with some absent. The data show roughly 26,000 clones, more than 85% seen once. This specimen consisted of peripheral blood, obtained before any cancer treatment. These receptors were obtained from a female donor aged 60 or older with stage II squamous cell lung carcinoma. CDR3s include the opening cysteine and the closing phenylalanine or tryptophan.

V,length,CDR3
TRBV2,13,CASSVRGDTEAFF
TRBV29-1,13,CSAKDGTNEKLFF
TRBV5-1,16,CASTQSQGSHRYGYTF
TRBV30,14,CAWSVRLGGNEQFF
TRBV7-8,12,CASGRASYEQYF
TRBV19,13,CASSLPQGNTIYF
TRBV27,14,CASSSTSGANVLTF
TRBV5-6,12,CASSLGQRPQYF
TRBV6-1,16,CASSESTTGYQETQYF
TRBV7-2,14,CASSLDRANTAYTF
TRBV5-1,12,CASSLQNNEQFF
TRBV5-1,15,CARSLAPGGRETQYF
TRBV6-4,15,CASRGGTSGRNEQYF
TRBV19,16,CASTLRGETNTGELFF
TRBV29-1,13,CSVGEGQNYGYTF
TRBV6-4,15,CASSPGRARQGGYTF
TRBV6-1,16,CASSEIRQERVQPQHF
TRBV2,15,CASSVRGLMNTEAFF
TRBV10-3,12,CAISSTQETQYF
TRBV6-1,12,CAAKGSEETQYF
TRBV27,15,CASSKTADSNQPQHF
TRBV27,14,CASSFLQGKSEAFF
TRBV11-2,16,CASSPRRGFNTGELFF
TRBV6-5,14,CASSYSGKDSPLHF
TRBV4-3,16,CASSQDLRLGNYGYTF
TRBV9,17,CASSVRPGQGVTGELFF
TRBV28,15,CASSPRDRVSSEQFF
TRBV16,13,CASSHRVAGELFF
TRBV7-7,15,CASSLSVGNTGELFF
TRBV4-1,15,CASSHGTGGQETQYF
TRBV2,14,CASRVDSKNTEAFF
TRBV4-1,19,CASSQDLPGAATSTDTQYF
TRBV6-5,15,CASSSLGTTYNEQFF
TRBV19,16,CASSLGLAGGRNEQFF
TRBV2,14,CASSESLPGQPQHF
TRBV27,14,CASSKWGVNTEAFF
TRBV6-1,15,CASRGDGRNNSPLHF
TRBV5-5,16,CASSPGRGPTNEKLFF
TRBV28,15,CASTLGGDMGTEAFF
TRBV9,15,CASMPFFGSNTEAFF
TRBV2,16,CASSAGKEKPRYEQYF
TRBV5-6,16,CASSRRGVYSNQPQHF
TRBV29-1,13,CSYRRALEDEQFF
TRBV29-1,10,CSVGGNEQFF
TRBV5-1,18,CASSFTPRGRGYQETQYF
TRBV29-1,13,CSVDRGMNTEAFF
TRBV19,14,CASSFGQGHYGYTF
TRBV7-3,16,CASSLTQRGGPDTQYF
TRBV6-1,15,CASSEASISYNEQFF
TRBV6-1,15,CASSEGITGNTEAFF
TRBV5-4,15,CASSSGTSDSYEQYF
TRBV6-4,13,CASSHNSWETQYF
TRBV11-2,14,CASRNTGGGSPLHF
TRBV4-1,14,CASSQDLGTDTQYF
TRBV5-1,15,CASRRTSVSTDTQYF